This T cell receptor beta chain was obtained from a study of blood T cell repertoires in COVID-19. About the study: Collection of acute and convalescent COVID-19 samples took place in the United States, Italy and Spain. PBMCs, B-cell-depleted T cells, or T cells provided the cDNA or gDNA that made up the material.

Trimming took 4 bases from V and 0 from J, leaving 7 bases between them. The length of the CDR3 is 13 residues. Per the germline V gene, CDR1 is GTSNPN and CDR2 is SVGIG (reference sequence). With respect to this clone: This sample includes further DNA sequences coding for the same CDR3.

In the original analysis: Cell counts per sample came from amplifying reference gene primers. Sequencing used immunoSEQ multiplex PCR; TCRdb keeps in-frame clones, though not all of them. Clone size and V and J calls were adopted from that table, with D and trimming inferred from the DNA. Altogether some 87,000 clones are present, more than 75% being singletons, with the ten largest covering 15% to 20%. The material sequenced was peripheral blood. The chain recombines TRBV30 with TRBJ1-3; no firm D call. This receptor was taken from a woman aged 80 or over with active or convalescent COVID-19. CDR3: CAWTSSSGNTIYF. The CDR3, as DNA: TGTGCCTGGACTTCGAGCTCTGGAAACACCATATATTTT.